The clone carrying this T cell receptor (beta chain) was picked up a small number of times. V was clipped by 3 bases and J by 6 bases; unmatched bases: 5. CDR1 and CDR2 from the germline V gene are LGHDT and YNNKEL (reference sequence). CDR3 length equals 13 residues. The sample comes from a study of blood T cells in healthy people across ages. A second PCR of about 6 to 11 cycles used a sample-barcoded 5' primer and a J-beta primer mix. Each cDNA molecule was tagged by a template-switch adaptor that had 12 random nucleotides. Each CDR3 protein gets one entry after TCRdb re-called the 5' RACE reads with MiXCR. The sample lists approximately 780,000 distinct CDR3 sequences, around 24% seen once, with over 2.5% in the top ten. These data also formed part of another study, on T cells of mothers and their children. As that study records: Researchers put all of the extracted RNA into cDNA synthesis, using roughly 1.5 ug per 15 ul.

The receptor was derived from a boy aged 5-17 years in good health. The sample taken for sequencing was blood. The gene calls are TRBV3-1 and TRBJ2-7, with 7 bases lining up with TRBD1. The CDR3 loop is CASSHDRDGEQYF. The CDR3 DNA follows: TGTGCCAGCAGCCATGACAGGGATGGCGAGCAGTACTTC.